The 18 T cell receptor beta chains below were found in one sample sequenced in a study of cytomegalovirus exposure and HLA in healthy donors. The study ran its PCR with 60 Vbeta and 13 Jbeta primers. Some clones are missing from TCRdb's copy, which holds only in-frame ones; the method was immunoSEQ multiplex PCR. This sample has some 110,000 clones; around three quarters occur once, and the top ten carry 3.5% to 5%. Specimen: PBMCs. These receptors all stem from a young man in good health and CMV-seropositive.

The chain has TRBV19 and TRBJ1-1; D uncertain. This CDR3 spans 14 amino acids. V dropped 1 base and J dropped 6 bases, with 12 bases sitting between them. Germline CDR1 LNHDA, CDR2 SQIVND (reference sequence). This CDR3 is CASSIVGGRAEAFF. The DNA of the CDR3 is TGTGCCAGTAGTATAGTTGGAGGGCGGGCTGAAGCTTTCTTT.

The chain joins TRBV4-1 to TRBJ2-1, with D possibly TRBD2 on 6 matching bases. In germline, CDR1 is MGHRA, CDR2 YSYEKL. This CDR3 contains 16 residues. V was clipped by 5 bases and J by 2 bases, with 16 bases between them. The CDR3, as DNA: TGCGCCAGCAGCTTTTTGACTAGTCGTACCTACAATGAGCAGTTCTTC. It encodes CASSFLTSRTYNEQFF.

V usage is TRBV30 and J usage is TRBJ2-7, with D perhaps TRBD2 (7 bases). CDR3 length: 16 residues. Germline CDR1 and CDR2: GTSNPN and SVGIG (reference sequence). Trimming left V 1 base short and J 2 bases short, with 18 bases between. As DNA, the CDR3 is TGTGCCTGGAGTGGGGTTGGGAGGGGGAGGGCCTACGAGCAGTACTTC. Encoded protein: CAWSGVGRGRAYEQYF.

The rearrangement links TRBV6-6 to TRBJ1-6, with D possibly matching TRBD1 (5 bases). Germline V CDR1 and CDR2: MNHNY, SVGAGI (reference sequence). This CDR3 region has 16 residues. V dropped 2 bases and J dropped 4 bases, with 12 bases sitting between them. The DNA for the CDR3 is TGTGCCAGCAGTTACCTGACAGCGACTTATAATTCACCCCTCCACTTT. Translation gives CASSYLTATYNSPLHF.

V and J are TRBV6-5 and TRBJ2-7, with 10 bases lining up with TRBD1. V gave up 7 bases and J gave up 5 bases; unmatched junction bases: 8. The CDR3 loop spans 14 amino acids. Germline loops: CDR1 MNHEY, CDR2 SVGAGI. For the CDR3, the DNA is TGTGCCAGCAAAATCGGGACAGGGGAAGACGAGCAGTACTTC. As protein: CASKIGTGEDEQYF.

This clone was found a few times. V usage is TRBV28 and J usage is TRBJ1-1; no clear D gene. Trimming left V 7 bases short and J 1 base short, with 13 bases between. This CDR3 has 14 amino acids. In germline, CDR1 is MDHEN, CDR2 SYDVKM. CDR3 DNA: TGTGCCAGCACCACTAACCGGGGGAACACTGAAGCTTTCTTT. Protein product: CASTTNRGNTEAFF.

This chain uses TRBV29-1 with TRBJ1-2; D possibly corresponds to TRBD1 (5 bases). There are 13 residues in the CDR3. V shed 3 bases and J shed 4 bases, with 12 bases lying between them. CDR1 and CDR2 (germline): SQVTM, ANQGSEA. This CDR3 is CSVDTGRGYGYTF. DNA for the CDR3: TGCAGCGTTGACACGGGGCGGGGCTATGGCTACACCTTC. The complete variable domain, with remaining parts taken from reference TRBV29-1 and TRBJ1-2, reads SAVISQKPSRDICQRGTSLTIQCQVDSQVTMMFWYRQQPGQSLTLIATANQGSEATYESGFVIDKFPISRPNLTFSTLTVSNMSPEDSSIYLCSVDTGRGYGYTFGSGTRLTVV.

CDR3 nucleotides: TGCGCCAGCAGCCAAACAGGGTTGACTAATGAAAAACTGTTTTTT. It yields the protein CASSQTGLTNEKLFF. The rearrangement links TRBV4-1 to TRBJ1-4, with a possible D match to TRBD1 (6 bases). The germline V and J ends were trimmed by 2 bases and 2 bases, with 9 bases remaining between them. The CDR3 length is 15 residues. Looked up from germline, CDR1 is MGHRA and CDR2 is YSYEKL.

The genes are TRBV6-5 and TRBJ2-1; perhaps TRBD2 as D (7 bases). Germline V lookup: CDR1 MNHEY, CDR2 SVGAGI. This CDR3 spans 15 amino acids. Trimming took 5 bases from V and 7 from J, leaving 18 bases between them. The CDR3 nucleotides are TGTGCCAGCAGTCCCGATAGGGGGGAGGGGAATGAGCAGTTCTTC. Protein sequence: CASSPDRGEGNEQFF.

The gene calls are TRBV7-9 and TRBJ2-3; the D gene is possibly TRBD2 (6 bases). The CDR3 is made up of 16 amino acids. In germline, CDR1 is SEHNR, CDR2 FQNEAQ (reference sequence). V was cut by 4 bases and J by 1 base, with 15 bases left in between. The CDR3 DNA reads TGTGCCAGCAGCTCTTTACTAACGGGAGGCACAGATACGCAGTATTTT. Translated, it gives CASSSLLTGGTDTQYF.

The chain uses TRBV7-3 and TRBJ2-3; perhaps TRBD2 as D (5 bases). V lost 5 bases and J 2 bases, leaving 20 bases between the germline ends. This CDR3 spans 17 amino acids. Per germline, CDR1 SGHTA and CDR2 FQGTGA. DNA for the CDR3: TGTGCCAGCAGCATTAAAATCCGGTCCGGGGACACAGATACGCAGTATTTT. It translates to CASSIKIRSGDTDTQYF.

The gene calls are TRBV4-3 and TRBJ2-7; 10 bases line up with TRBD2. The germline V gene encodes CDR1 LGHNA and CDR2 YSLEER. This CDR3 has 16 amino acids. The junction had 8 bases not matched to a gene; V was cut back by 4 bases and J by 2 bases. In nucleotides, the CDR3 is TGCGCCAGCAGCCGCAGGCTAGCGGGAGATGCCTACGAGCAGTACTTC. Translating it yields CASSRRLAGDAYEQYF.

This sequence joins TRBV19 and TRBJ1-6; D is undetermined. Trimming removed 6 bases from V and 9 bases from J, with 15 bases in between. Germline loops: CDR1 LNHDA, CDR2 SQIVND (reference sequence). This CDR3 spans 14 amino acids. The CDR3: CASSLDSLRSPLHF. CDR3 in DNA: TGTGCCAGTAGCCTGGACTCTTTGCGTTCACCCCTCCACTTT.

This chain connects TRBV10-3 to TRBJ2-7; D remains unclear. Germline V CDR1 and CDR2: ENHRY, SYGVKD. The CDR3 is made up of 13 amino acids. V lost 2 bases and J 3 bases, leaving 8 bases between the germline ends. CDR3: CAISEGDYYEQYF. CDR3 nucleotide sequence: TGTGCCATCAGTGAGGGAGATTACTACGAGCAGTACTTC.

The chain couples TRBV7-3 to TRBJ2-2; TRBD1 is a possible D gene (6 bases). Trimming took 4 bases from V and 8 from J, leaving 17 bases between them. The CDR3 sequence is 15 residues long. Germline V CDR1 and CDR2: SGHTA, FQGTGA. CDR3 DNA sequence: TGTGCCAGCAGCTCCCAACAGGGACATCAGGGGGAGCTGTTTTTT. Translation: CASSSQQGHQGELFF.

V usage is TRBV6-5 and J usage is TRBJ2-5; the D gene is possibly TRBD2 (5 bases). There are 15 residues in the CDR3. Trimming took off 2 bases at V and 4 bases at J, with 14 bases between the two ends. The germline V gene encodes CDR1 MNHEY and CDR2 SVGAGI. For the CDR3, the DNA is TGTGCCAGCAGTTACCTACGTGGAGGCAGAGAGACCCAGTACTTC. It translates to CASSYLRGGRETQYF.

This clone is labeled as medium-sized. A read error may produce the germline difference seen at one junction end. The chain has TRBV7-7 and TRBJ2-3; D remains unclear. Germline CDR1 and CDR2: SSHAT and FNYEAQ (reference sequence). The CDR3 sequence is 13 residues long. CDR3 sequence (DNA): TGTGCTAGCAGCTTCTCGCGAACAGATACGCAGTATTTT. Its translation is CASSFSRTDTQYF.

V usage is TRBV5-6 and J usage is TRBJ2-7; weak D call: TRBD1 (6 bases). CDR1 is SGHDT, CDR2 YYEEEE, per germline. CDR3 length: 13 residues. With 4 bases removed from V and 0 bases from J, the gap between germline ends came to 8 bases. CDR3 nucleotide sequence: TGTGCCAGCAGCGAGACAGGCTCCTACGAGCAGTACTTC. It is translated as CASSETGSYEQYF.